The T cell receptor beta chain under discussion was sequenced for a study of beta chain features in type 1 diabetes. The study's findings and limits: Across all four CD4+ subsets, people with type 1 diabetes showed modestly shorter TCRB CDR3s. Researchers reported that naive, central memory and Treg TCRB repertoires appeared more similar in patients than in healthy donors.

The collection from each donor was one heparinised blood draw averaging about 110 mL. As every portion of the isolated RNA was reverse transcribed, the sequencing read expressed TCRB transcripts. Regulatory, naive and central memory T cell samples averaged approximately 3.4 million reads. Here immunoSEQ multiplex PCR was the method, and the copy in TCRdb shows in-frame clones only, minus some. The sample holds 680,000 or so clones; less than 20% are singletons and the top ten take more than 0.08%. The CDR3 covers 14 residues. V shed 4 bases, J shed 5 bases, and the junction held 8 bases outside the gene matches. From germline, CDR1 is SGDLS and CDR2 YYNGEE. Points on this clone: Its cognate antigen is unknown.

The rearrangement joins TRBV9 to TRBJ2-7; 8 nucleotides align to TRBD1. The TCR originated in a man in his late teens or twenties in good health. Sequencing was performed on naive CD4+ T cells from blood. CDR3 amino acids: CASSPRTGINEQYF. CDR3 DNA: TGTGCCAGCAGCCCCCGGACAGGGATTAACGAGCAGTACTTC.